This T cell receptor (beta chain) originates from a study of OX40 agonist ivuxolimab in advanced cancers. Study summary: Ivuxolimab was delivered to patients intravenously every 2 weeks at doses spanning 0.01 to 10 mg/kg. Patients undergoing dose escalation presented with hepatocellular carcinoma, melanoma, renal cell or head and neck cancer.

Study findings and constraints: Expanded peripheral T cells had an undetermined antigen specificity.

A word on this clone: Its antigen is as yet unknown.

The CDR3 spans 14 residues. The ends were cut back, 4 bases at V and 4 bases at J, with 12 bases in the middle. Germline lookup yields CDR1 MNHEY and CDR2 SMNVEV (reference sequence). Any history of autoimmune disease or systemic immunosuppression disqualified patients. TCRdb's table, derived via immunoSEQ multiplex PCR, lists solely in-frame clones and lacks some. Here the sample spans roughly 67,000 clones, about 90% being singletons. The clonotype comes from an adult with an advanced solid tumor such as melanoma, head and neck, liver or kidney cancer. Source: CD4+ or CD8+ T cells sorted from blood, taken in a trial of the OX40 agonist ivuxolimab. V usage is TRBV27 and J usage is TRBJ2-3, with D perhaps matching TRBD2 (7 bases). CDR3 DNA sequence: TGTGCCAGCAGTTCGGGGGGCCGGTCAGATACGCAGTATTTT. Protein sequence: CASSSGGRSDTQYF.